These 2 T cell receptor beta chains were sequenced from one sample in a study of blood T cell repertoires in COVID-19 (dated by TCRdb to 2018 to 2020). Libraries came from the immunoSEQ multiplex PCR assay. TCRdb provides this immuneACCESS table in a form limited to in-frame rearrangements. Some clones are lacking; in checked studies, under half of them reflect an unresolved V gene, and why the rest are absent is not known. Counted in this sample were about 230,000 clones; 80% to 90% of them appeared once. The top ten clonotypes cover about 2% of the sample. Material: peripheral blood. These receptor sequences come from a man aged 35-49 years who had recovered from COVID-19.

This clone was picked up one time. V gene TRBV5-1 combines with J gene TRBJ2-3; 8 nucleotides line up with TRBD2. This CDR3 spans 16 amino acids. CDR1 SGHRS and CDR2 YFSETQ come from the germline V gene. With V trimmed by 0 bases and J by 5 bases, 8 bases remained unmatched. The CDR3 spells CASSLATSGSLDTQYF. In DNA, the CDR3 is TGCGCCAGCAGCTTGGCTACCAGCGGGAGTTTAGATACGCAGTATTTT.

The rearrangement uses TRBV6-2 or TRBV6-3 and TRBJ1-1, with D possibly TRBD1 on 6 matching bases. CDR3 length: 15 amino acids. V lost 3 bases and J lost 1, with 12 bases in between. The germline CDR1 and CDR2 sequences are MNHEY and SVGEGT. In DNA form, the CDR3 reads TGTGCCAGCAGTTATCCGGGCAGGGGGAACACTGAAGCTTTCTTT. It encodes CASSYPGRGNTEAFF.